The rows below give T cell receptor beta chains drawn from one sample of a study of Ad26.COV2.S vaccination and SARS-CoV-2 variants. Using immunoSEQ multiplex PCR, the repertoire was profiled, and TCRdb retains in-frame clones only, with some absent. The sample includes fewer than 300,000 clones, around 87% of them seen just once. This material consisted of peripheral blood, taken in a trial of Ad26.COV2.S vaccine versus placebo. These receptor sequences come from a person between 18 and 60 years old who received the Ad26.COV2.S COVID-19 vaccine or a placebo. Both conserved end residues are part of each CDR3. A D gene is named only where the DNA matches it firmly. Some rows have no size entry. The others give once, few or many, or a class for an expanded clone.

DNA	CDR3	V	J	size	D
TGCGCCAGCAGCTTGTCTTCGCGGGACCACGGGGAGCTGTTTTTT	CASSLSSRDHGELFF	TRBV5-1	TRBJ2-2	NA	NA
TGTGCCAGCAGTGATATGCGGTGGGGGGGAAGAGAGGGCTACACCTTC	CASSDMRWGGREGYTF	TRBV2	TRBJ1-2	NA	NA
TGTGCCAGCAAACTAGGGATTTTTGACTATGGCTACACCTTC	CASKLGIFDYGYTF	TRBV6-5	TRBJ1-2	few	NA
TGTGCCAGCTCACCACTCTCGGACACGGGGGCTGAAGCTTTCTTT	CASSPLSDTGAEAFF	TRBV18	TRBJ1-1	NA	NA
TGTGCCAGCAGCTTAAGAGGGACAGATAATTCACCCCTCCACTTT	CASSLRGTDNSPLHF	TRBV7-2	TRBJ1-6	few	TRBD1
TGTGCCAGCAGCTTGAGGGAACTCGGGACCCAGTACTTC	CASSLRELGTQYF	TRBV5-4	TRBJ2-5	NA	NA
TGTGCCAGTGGGGACAGGGGAGGGAATGAGCAGTTCTTC	CASGDRGGNEQFF	TRBV19	TRBJ2-1	NA	TRBD1
TGTGCCAGCAGTTACGCAGTAACTGCTGAAGCTTTCTTT	CASSYAVTAEAFF	TRBV6-5	TRBJ1-1	NA	NA
TGTGCCAGCAGCCCCGGGACTCCTATTTCCTACGAGCAGTACTTC	CASSPGTPISYEQYF	TRBV7-2	TRBJ2-7	NA	NA
TGTGCCAGCAGCGTAGGGCTAGCGGGGGGCGGGGAGCAGTTCTTC	CASSVGLAGGGEQFF	TRBV9	TRBJ2-1	NA	TRBD2
TGCGCCAGCAGCTTGGTCGCGGGGCATCTGGATGAGCAGTTCTTC	CASSLVAGHLDEQFF	TRBV5-1	TRBJ2-1	NA	NA
TGTGCCAGCAGCCGTGACTATCTTCAAGAGACCCAGTACTTC	CASSRDYLQETQYF	TRBV11-2	TRBJ2-5	NA	NA
TGTGCCAGCAGTTTTATAACGGCTTATACGGCGGGTTCACCCCTCCACTTT	CASSFITAYTAGSPLHF	TRBV27	TRBJ1-6	NA	NA
TGTGCCAGCAGTGTCCGGACTGGGAGCTCTGGAAACACCATATATTTT	CASSVRTGSSGNTIYF	TRBV6-1	TRBJ1-3	NA	NA
TGCAGCGTACAAAAGGACAGCAATCAGCCCCAGCATTTT	CSVQKDSNQPQHF	TRBV29-1	TRBJ1-5	NA	NA
TGTGCCAGCGTAAGACGGGAGAACACTGAAGCTTTCTTT	CASVRRENTEAFF	TRBV2	TRBJ1-1	NA	NA
TGTGCCAGCAGGGGAGGGAATGAGCAGTTCTTC	CASRGGNEQFF	TRBV5-6	TRBJ2-1	NA	TRBD2
TGTGCCAGTAGTATCGCAGGGGCGGGACCGGGCACCGGGGAGCTGTTTTTT	CASSIAGAGPGTGELFF	TRBV19	TRBJ2-2	NA	NA
TGTGCCAGCAGTTCCGCGGGGCTGGCCTCTGGAAACACCATATATTTT	CASSSAGLASGNTIYF	TRBV28	TRBJ1-3	few	NA
TGCGCCAGCAGCCCGCAAAGGGCAGGGCTTGCCACTGAAGCTTTCTTT	CASSPQRAGLATEAFF	TRBV5-1	TRBJ1-1	NA	NA
TGTGCCACCTTCGGTTACACAGATACGCAGTATTTT	CATFGYTDTQYF	TRBV24-1	TRBJ2-3	NA	NA
TGCGCCAGCAGCCAAGCGTGGGGTACTGAAGCTTTCTTT	CASSQAWGTEAFF	TRBV4-1	TRBJ1-1	NA	NA
TGTGCCAGCAGCCGGACAGGGGTAGAAAACATTCAGTACTTC	CASSRTGVENIQYF	TRBV5-8	TRBJ2-4	NA	TRBD1
TGTGCCAGCAGCTTAGGGTTAGGGCGGGGAGAGACCCAGTACTTC	CASSLGLGRGETQYF	TRBV7-2	TRBJ2-5	NA	NA
TGTGCCAGCTCATCGGGACAGAACACTGAAGCTTTCTTT	CASSSGQNTEAFF	TRBV18	TRBJ1-1	few	NA
TGTGCCAGCAGTGAATATGCCGGGGAAAACATTCAGTACTTC	CASSEYAGENIQYF	TRBV25-1	TRBJ2-4	once	NA
TGTGCCAGTAGTATAAGTTTTGCTAGAGGCTACAATGAGCAGTTCTTC	CASSISFARGYNEQFF	TRBV19	TRBJ2-1	NA	NA
TGTGCCAGCAGTTACTCGAATGACAGGGGTGCAGATACGCAGTATTTT	CASSYSNDRGADTQYF	TRBV6-6	TRBJ2-3	NA	TRBD1
TGTGCCAGCAGCCAAAGTGGGGCAGAGGAGACCCAGTACTTC	CASSQSGAEETQYF	TRBV3-1/TRBV3-2	TRBJ2-5	NA	NA
TGTGCCAGCAGTTTGAGGCAATATGGCTACACCTTC	CASSLRQYGYTF	TRBV12-3/TRBV12-4	TRBJ1-2	NA	NA
TGTGCCAGCAGTTACAGGGGGGATACGCAGTATTTT	CASSYRGDTQYF	TRBV6-5	TRBJ2-3	NA	NA
TGTGCCTGGACCGAAATACAGGGCGATCGAGCTTTCTTT	CAWTEIQGDRAFF	TRBV30	TRBJ1-1	NA	NA
TGTGCCAGCAGTGAGCTCTTTAGCAATCAGCCCCAGCATTTT	CASSELFSNQPQHF	TRBV2	TRBJ1-5	NA	NA
TGTGCCAGCAGACAACATCGGACAGGAGAGAACACAGATACGCAGTATTTT	CASRQHRTGENTDTQYF	TRBV28	TRBJ2-3	NA	TRBD1
TGTGCCAGCAAATACACTCAGGGCTTCACTGAAGCTTTCTTT	CASKYTQGFTEAFF	TRBV6-5	TRBJ1-1	NA	NA
TGTGCCAGTGCCGGGGGGGATAACTATGGCTACACCTTC	CASAGGDNYGYTF	TRBV28	TRBJ1-2	NA	NA
TGTGCCAGCAGCGTAGAGGGGCGCGGGGGGACCGGGGAGCTGTTTTTT	CASSVEGRGGTGELFF	TRBV9	TRBJ2-2	NA	TRBD2
TGTGCCAGCAGCTTAGCCGACGGGAGGGTATACAATGAGCAGTTCTTC	CASSLADGRVYNEQFF	TRBV7-6	TRBJ2-1	NA	TRBD2
TGTGCCAGCAGCGACCCGGGACAGGGTGAAAAACTGTTTTTT	CASSDPGQGEKLFF	TRBV9	TRBJ1-4	NA	TRBD1
TGTGCCAGCAGCCAAGATCTGACTACCACCTACAATGAGCAGTTCTTC	CASSQDLTTTYNEQFF	TRBV3-1/TRBV3-2	TRBJ2-1	NA	NA
TGTGCCAGCAGCTTAGCGGGTCGCGGGAGCGGGGAGACCCAGTACTTC	CASSLAGRGSGETQYF	TRBV7-9	TRBJ2-5	NA	TRBD2
TGTGCCAGCAGTCGAGACAGGGACGGCTACACCTTC	CASSRDRDGYTF	TRBV6-6	TRBJ1-2	NA	TRBD1
TGTGCCAGCAGTTTAACCTTCTATGGCTACACCTTC	CASSLTFYGYTF	TRBV2	TRBJ1-2	NA	NA
TGTGCCAGCAGCTTGGAAGAGACCCAGTACTTC	CASSLEETQYF	TRBV5-6	TRBJ2-5	NA	NA
TGTGCCAGCAAACGGACTACTAGCACAGATACGCAGTATTTT	CASKRTTSTDTQYF	TRBV6-5	TRBJ2-3	NA	NA
TGTGCCAGTAGCCTGCACAGCAATCAGCCCCAGCATTTT	CASSLHSNQPQHF	TRBV19	TRBJ1-5	NA	NA
TGCAGTGCTAGTCCCGGGACTAGTACAGATACGCAGTATTTT	CSASPGTSTDTQYF	TRBV20-1	TRBJ2-3	NA	TRBD2
TGTGCCAGCAGCCCCTATGAAGGACAGGCCGCTGAAGCTTTCTTT	CASSPYEGQAAEAFF	TRBV5-6	TRBJ1-1	NA	TRBD1
TGCGCCAGCAGCGAAAGGACAGGGGGCGTTTACGAGCAGTACTTC	CASSERTGGVYEQYF	TRBV5-1	TRBJ2-7	NA	TRBD1
TGTGCCAGCAGCGTATGGGTGAACACTGAAGCTTTCTTT	CASSVWVNTEAFF	TRBV9	TRBJ1-1	NA	NA
TGTGCCACCAGCAGAGCTCCTAACTATGGCTACACCTTC	CATSRAPNYGYTF	TRBV15	TRBJ1-2	few	NA
TGTGCCACCAGCAGAGAACTGACAGGGGGCACAAACATTCAGTACTTC	CATSRELTGGTNIQYF	TRBV15	TRBJ2-4	NA	TRBD1
TGTGCCAGCTCACCCGCTCCCCCCGGGACCCAATTGTGGAATGAGCAGTTCTTC	CASSPAPPGTQLWNEQFF	TRBV18	TRBJ2-1	NA	NA